This T cell receptor (beta chain) was sequenced during a study of long-term antiretroviral therapy in people with HIV (dated by TCRdb to the early 2020s). Some background on the complete study: Collection of the earliest samples took place about a decade ahead of the 2015 WHO recommendation for immediate ART, at a time when ART was typically delayed until CD4 counts fell. A retrospective serial study tested whether ART initiation and durable HIV suppression were associated with changes in peripheral blood TRB repertoire composition and diversity. From some 30 adults with confirmed HIV infection, the cohort provided over 150 cryopreserved PBMC samples, gathered serially across a mean of approximately six years (range 1-12). About 40% of the 30 participants with HIV were female. No cross-contamination during QIAcube processing was shown when test extractions of a monoclonal T-cell line were performed alongside about 33 polyclonal samples. Beyond this particular receptor, the publication reports: Compared with controls, HIV repertoires had narrower CDR3 length ranges, and the network structure pointed to an antigen-experienced repertoire that shifted only slightly toward naive after ART. Since PBMC availability was limited, sequencing covered only the TCR beta chain, with no alpha chain pairing. Because cell numbers in pre-ART samples were limited, unsorted PBMC were profiled instead of sorted CD4+ and CD8+ T cells. Starting ART was linked to a significant rise in TRB diversity, yet even with long-term ART the diversity remained significantly lower than in transplant donor controls. At every time point, the repertoire was dominated by expanded TRB clones first identified before ART initiation, although this dominance fluctuated and, in many PLHIV, declined after ART. The samples span the years 2004 to 2017, and the ART regimens used at that time may not be as effective as current regimens. Inferences about post-ART repertoire changes were limited because no data were available on ART adherence, viral resistance or therapy changes.

The immunoSEQ hsTCRB v3.0 assay was used at survey level resolution to sequence the TRB variable region. The target sequencing depth for TRB was about 40,000-50,000 T-cell genomes per sample. An Illumina MiSeq with a v3 150-cycle kit was used to sequence the pooled TRB libraries. As for how the authors treated the data: Repertoire analysis ran in R within a reproducible Nextflow workflow covering QC, data transformation and analysis. LymphoSeq2, an R package for AIRR-Seq data exploration, was used to implement custom analyses. After excluding a handful of samples that yielded fewer than 5000 total TRB sequences, 150 to 200 HIV repertoires remained for analysis. Among the roughly 190 retained HIV repertoires, 59 were collected before ART initiation and some 130 were collected after ART initiation. Repertoires were downsampled to 5000 TRB nucleotide sequences, with summary statistics averaged over 100 downsampling iterations. Only TRB sequences with CDR3 regions of at least seven amino acids were retained for analysis. Two measures captured diversity: a Shannon entropy-derived clonality score and the Gini coefficient. In repertoire networks, the top 5000 CDR3 amino acid sequences were linked whenever an edit distance of one separated two sequences. Antigen specificity groups and MHC restriction were predicted for TRB CDR3 amino acid sequences with GLIPH2. To flag known associations with CMV, EBV, HIV or tissue antigens, CDR3 amino acid sequences were compared against VDJdb and McPAS-TCR. Pre-ART, post-ART and control groups were compared with Wilcoxon signed-rank tests and Holm-Bonferroni correction. TCRdb obtained this table from immuneACCESS and retained in-frame rearrangements with V and J assigned. These tables miss some clones; where compared with another copy, unresolved V genes account for less than half of the shortfall, and the remainder is unexplained. D and trimming were read from the DNA, whereas the V and J calls and clone size are those reported in that table. In this sample the table shows roughly 28,000 clones, 75% to 90% of which occur a single time. The ten largest clones represent 14% of the sample.

In regard to this clone: Its antigen specificity is not known. It has no much larger one-base neighbor in the sample; base qualities were not kept.

Participants were included only if at least one PBMC sample before ART initiation and at least two post-ART samples were available. All participants with HIV were treated in the United States of America. Before DNA extraction, cryopreserved samples of about 1-10 million PBMC were thawed and washed. At the time of the earliest PBMC sample for each participant with HIV, ages ranged from roughly 23 to 60 years. Each participant contributed PBMC samples from 1-4 timepoints before ART initiation and 2-8 timepoints after ART initiation, with a median of 7 samples. For every participant, serial HIV viral load, CD4+ T-cell count, ART history and demographic data were obtained. A Qiagen kit on a QIAcube was used to extract genomic DNA from unsorted PBMC, with samples processed in batches of 12. The TCR was taken from a man aged 50 to 59 with HIV. The sequencing used unsorted PBMCs, collected 2.9 years after starting antiretroviral therapy.

The nucleotide sequence is given as TGTGCCAGCATGGAGGATTCCTCTGGAAACACCATATATTTT. It codes for CASMEDSSGNTIYF. The chain is assembled from TRBV2 and TRBJ1-3; confidence is insufficient to name the D gene. The CDR3 sequence holds 14 residues, the cysteine and phenylalanine included. Of the read, only the CDR3 DNA is kept; its 42 bases are in frame from base 1. At the junction V is shortened by 7 bases and J by 0 bases, with 10 bases in between. Looking up the germline V gene yields CDR1 SNHLY and CDR2 FYNNEI.